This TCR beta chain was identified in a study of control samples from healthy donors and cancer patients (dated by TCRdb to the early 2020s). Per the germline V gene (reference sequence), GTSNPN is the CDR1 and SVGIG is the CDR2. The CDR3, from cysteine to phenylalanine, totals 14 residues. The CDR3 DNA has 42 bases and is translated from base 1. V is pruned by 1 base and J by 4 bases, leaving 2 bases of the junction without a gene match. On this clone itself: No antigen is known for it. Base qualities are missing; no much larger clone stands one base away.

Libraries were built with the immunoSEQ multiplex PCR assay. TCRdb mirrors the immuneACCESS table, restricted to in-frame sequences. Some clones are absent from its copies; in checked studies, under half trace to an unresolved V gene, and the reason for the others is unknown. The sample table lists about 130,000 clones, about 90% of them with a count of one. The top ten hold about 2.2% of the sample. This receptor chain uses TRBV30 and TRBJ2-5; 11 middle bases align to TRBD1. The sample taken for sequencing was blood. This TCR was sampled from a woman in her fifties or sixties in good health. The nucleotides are TGTGCCTGGAGTGGCGGGACAGGGGGAGAGACCCAGTACTTC. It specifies CAWSGGTGGETQYF.